This TCR beta chain was identified during a study of spatial heterogeneity in lung cancer. About the research overall: Untreated early-stage non-small cell lung cancer patients, over 55 in total, were the donors. After resection, follow-up PBMC samples were sequenced when available, at a median of about 26 months later. The count of detected beta-chain sequences consistently exceeded that of alpha-chain sequences.

Stated time point: blood at routine non-recurrence follow-up after resection. In each case, whole RNA from tumor, nontumor lung or frozen PBMC was sequenced unsorted. One entry per CDR3 protein results from TCRdb running MiXCR on the 5' RACE reads. The top ten hold 20% to 25% of the sample, which has 25,000 to 35,000 distinct CDR3 sequences, 5% to 5.5% seen once. There are many counts of this clonotype. The sample consisted of PBMCs, taken at follow-up. This TCR was sampled from a female donor with early-stage non-small cell lung cancer.

For the CDR3, the DNA is TGTGCCAGCATTGCATCCCCGGGACAGGGATTAACTGAAGCTTTCTTT. It yields the protein CASIASPGQGLTEAFF. The chain is built from TRBV6-2 or TRBV6-3 and TRBJ1-1; 9 nucleotides align to TRBD1. The ends lost 7 bases at V and 5 bases at J; junction bases unmatched: 14. The CDR3 consists of 16 residues. Per the germline V gene, CDR1 is MNHEY and CDR2 is SVGEGT.